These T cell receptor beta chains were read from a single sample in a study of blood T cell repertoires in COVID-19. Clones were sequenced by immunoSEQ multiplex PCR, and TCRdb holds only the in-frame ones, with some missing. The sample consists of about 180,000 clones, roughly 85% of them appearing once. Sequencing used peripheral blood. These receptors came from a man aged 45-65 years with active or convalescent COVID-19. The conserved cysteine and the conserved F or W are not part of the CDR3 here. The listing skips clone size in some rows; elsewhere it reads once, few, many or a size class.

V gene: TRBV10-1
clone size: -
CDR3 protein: ASSDSYNSGNTIY

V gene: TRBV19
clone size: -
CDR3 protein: ASLDRVNPNTEAF

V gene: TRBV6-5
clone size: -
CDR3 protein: ASREGQGFVYEQY

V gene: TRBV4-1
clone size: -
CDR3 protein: ASSLDRANSPLH

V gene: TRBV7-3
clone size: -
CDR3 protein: ASSPSAGGRNEQF

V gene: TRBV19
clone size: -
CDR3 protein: ASTWDRDFGANVLT

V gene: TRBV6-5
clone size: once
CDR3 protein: ASSPTGDYGYT

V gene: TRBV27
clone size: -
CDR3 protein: ASKRLAGDNEQF

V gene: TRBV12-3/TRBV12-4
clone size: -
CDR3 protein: ASSLRDIAEAF

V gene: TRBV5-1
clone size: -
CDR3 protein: ASSYLGEAGLEQY

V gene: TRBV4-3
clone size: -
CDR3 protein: ASSHRTGSGNTIY

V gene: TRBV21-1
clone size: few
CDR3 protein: ASSKTDRGFTEAF

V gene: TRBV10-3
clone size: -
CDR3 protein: AIRETGYEQY

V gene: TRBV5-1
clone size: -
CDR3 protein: ASSPNTANTGELF

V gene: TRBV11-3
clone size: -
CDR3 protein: ASSPGGTSGNEQF

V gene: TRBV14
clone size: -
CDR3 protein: ASTRGLADNEQF

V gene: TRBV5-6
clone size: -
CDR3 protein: ASSRARGPLYEKLF

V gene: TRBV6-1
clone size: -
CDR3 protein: ASSEGGPETQY